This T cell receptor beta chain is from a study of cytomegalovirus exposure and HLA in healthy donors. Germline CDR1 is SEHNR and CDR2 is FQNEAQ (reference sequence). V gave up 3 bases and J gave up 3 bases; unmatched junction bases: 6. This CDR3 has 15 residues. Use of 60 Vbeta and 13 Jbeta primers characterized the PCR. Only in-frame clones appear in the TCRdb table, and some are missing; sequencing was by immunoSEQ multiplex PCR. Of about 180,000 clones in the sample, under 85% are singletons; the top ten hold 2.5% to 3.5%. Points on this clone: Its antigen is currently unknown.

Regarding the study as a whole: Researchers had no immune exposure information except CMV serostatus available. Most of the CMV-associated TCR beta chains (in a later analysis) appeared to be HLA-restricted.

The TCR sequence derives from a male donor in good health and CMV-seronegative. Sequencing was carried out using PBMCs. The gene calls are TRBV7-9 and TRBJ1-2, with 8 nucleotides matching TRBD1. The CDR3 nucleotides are TGTGCCAGCAGCTTGGGACAGGCGGCAGACTATGGCTACACCTTC. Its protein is CASSLGQAADYGYTF.